The 21 T cell receptor beta chains in this list originate from one sample, sequenced in a study of T cells in Graves' hyperthyroidism and ophthalmopathy (dated by TCRdb to between 2019 and 2020). The library was made by multiplex PCR. Instrument used: Illumina HiSeq 2000. The TCR beta CDR3 regions were amplified from the RNA transcripts. The TCR CDR3 was subjected to a first round of RT-PCR using the HTBI primer set and the Qiagen OneStep RT-PCR kit. TCRdb trimmed public reads at Q25 via fastp, called clones via MiXCR and kept in-frame beta chains. Identical CDR3 proteins give one entry, which carries the most common genes and DNA. For this sample there are approximately 520,000 distinct CDR3 sequences; roughly 25% appear just once. The biggest ten clones account for about 10% of the sample. Sequencing input: blood. The source is a woman aged 30 to 39 with Graves' ophthalmopathy.

In its sample, this clonotype was seen many times. This chain uses TRBV2 with TRBJ1-1; maybe TRBD1 (5 bases). The length of the CDR3 is 13 residues. Germline CDR1 reads SNHLY; CDR2 reads FYNNEI. Deletions cut 6 bases from V and 7 bases from J, with 15 bases between. As DNA, the CDR3 is TGTGCCAGCAGACCGGGACGGGAAATTGAAGCTTTCTTT. This sequence encodes CASRPGREIEAFF.

This clonotype showed up many times. A junction boundary mismatches the germline segment, possibly from a read error. The rearrangement uses TRBV5-1 and TRBJ1-1; tentatively, D is TRBD1 (6 bases). Germline assignment: CDR1 SGHRS and CDR2 YFSETQ. CDR3 size: 14 residues. DNA for the CDR3: TGTGCCAGCAGTCTACAGGGCTTGGGGACTGAAGCTTTCTTT. Translation: CASSLQGLGTEAFF.

In this sample, this clonotype turned up many times. This sequence joins TRBV30 and TRBJ1-5, with D possibly being TRBD1 (6 bases). The germline V gene encodes CDR1 GTSNPN and CDR2 SVGIG (reference sequence). V dropped 5 bases and J dropped 7 bases, with 15 bases sitting between them. The CDR3 length is 13 residues. The DNA of the CDR3 is TGTGCCTGGGCTAAACAGGGTAGCCAGCCCCAGCATTTT. It codes for CAWAKQGSQPQHF.

This chain uses TRBV28 with TRBJ1-2, with unresolved D. V gave up 2 bases and J gave up 4 bases, with 14 bases separating them. Germline V lookup: CDR1 MDHEN, CDR2 SYDVKM. The CDR3 loop spans 15 amino acids. For the CDR3, the DNA is TGTGCCAGCAGTTTAATAGGGCCGAGTCTCTATGGCTACACCTTC. This encodes CASSLIGPSLYGYTF.

This clonotype was observed a few times. V and J are TRBV3-1 and TRBJ1-1, with 7 bases identical to TRBD1. This CDR3 has 16 amino acids. Trimming took 4 bases from V and 6 from J; bases not matched to a gene: 14. Germline CDR1 and CDR2: LGHDT and YNNKEL (reference sequence). The CDR3 region is CASSPAAGGDYAEAFF. CDR3 nucleotides: TGTGCCAGCAGCCCGGCGGCAGGGGGGGACTACGCTGAAGCTTTCTTT.

The table lists this clonotype with many counts. The chain couples TRBV28 to TRBJ2-7, with D perhaps TRBD2 (6 bases). This CDR3 contains 13 residues. The germline gives CDR1 MDHEN, CDR2 SYDVKM. Trimming stripped 7 bases from V and 2 bases from J, with 12 bases between. The CDR3 DNA reads as TGTGCCAGCACCGTGGGGGGAACCTACGAGCAGTACTTC. This encodes CASTVGGTYEQYF.

This clonotype was recorded a few times. The chain couples TRBV18 to TRBJ2-5; no clear D gene. The germline V gene has CDR1 KGHSH and CDR2 LQKENI. The CDR3 covers 15 residues. V dropped 1 base and J dropped 2 bases, with 11 bases sitting between them. The CDR3 spells CASSPQVAQQETQYF. The CDR3 DNA reads TGTGCCAGCTCACCACAGGTGGCACAACAAGAGACCCAGTACTTC.

This clonotype has at least ten counts. The genes are TRBV6-7 and TRBJ1-1; TRBD1 aligns across 8 bases. TRBV6-7 is known as an ORF, though its function is uncertain. J lost 1 base, V lost 5 bases, and 15 bases had no gene match. There are 18 residues in the CDR3. The DNA of the CDR3 is TGTGCCAGCAGTCCTGCCCGGAAGGCAGGGGGCGAGAACACTGAAGCTTTCTTT. This sequence encodes CASSPARKAGGENTEAFF.

The table lists this clonotype with a count of one. The rearrangement uses TRBV12-3 or TRBV12-4 and TRBJ1-2; no clear D gene. This CDR3 has 17 residues. V lost 5 bases, J lost 3 bases, and 22 bases lay in between. For the CDR3, the DNA is TGTGCCAGCAGTCCGCCCCCCCTCCGGGGAGGATACTATGGCTACACCTTC. It encodes CASSPPPLRGGYYGYTF.

This clonotype was seen a single time. This chain uses TRBV4-1 with TRBJ1-1, with unresolved D. CDR1 is MGHRA, CDR2 YSYEKL, per germline. Trimming removed 2 bases at V and 0 bases at J, with 7 bases between. This CDR3 comprises 14 residues. CDR3 residues: CASSQWALNTEAFF. The CDR3 DNA sequence: TGCGCCAGCAGCCAATGGGCACTGAACACTGAAGCTTTCTTT.

The chain links TRBV5-1 to TRBJ1-1; D is unclear. Germline values: CDR1 SGHRS, CDR2 YFSETQ. The CDR3 runs 16 residues. V lost 4 bases to trimming and J lost 0 bases, with 16 bases between them. The CDR3 sequence: CASSTLAGLLNTEAFF. The DNA of the CDR3 is TGCGCCAGCAGCACCTTAGCCGGTCTACTGAACACTGAAGCTTTCTTT.

The chain has TRBV19 and TRBJ1-5; D gene ambiguous. Germline values: CDR1 LNHDA, CDR2 SQIVND (reference sequence). CDR3 length: 13 residues. Trimming removed 6 bases from V and 5 bases from J, with 11 bases in between. The CDR3 region is CASRGRRYQPQHF. The CDR3, as DNA: TGTGCCAGTAGGGGTCGGCGTTATCAGCCCCAGCATTTT.

The chain is built from TRBV25-1 and TRBJ2-2; 10 bases map to TRBD1. The V segment lost 6 bases and the J segment 8 bases; nucleotides outside the gene matches: 6. The CDR3 is 14 residues long. Germline-derived CDR1 and CDR2 are MGHDK and SYGVNS. The CDR3 spells CASRRQGASGELFF. The CDR3 coding sequence is TGTGCCAGCAGACGACAGGGGGCTTCGGGGGAGCTGTTTTTT.

This rearrangement joins TRBV20-1 to TRBJ2-7; D may match TRBD1 or TRBD2 (5 bases each). V lost 2 bases to trimming and J lost 9 bases, with 17 bases between them. The CDR3 spans 13 residues. Germline V gene data show CDR1 as DFQATT and CDR2 as SNEGSKA (reference sequence). The DNA of the CDR3 is TGCAGTGCTAGAACCGGGACCCAGGGCGGGCAGTACTTC. Protein: CSARTGTQGGQYF.

This clonotype was observed at least ten times. The chain uses TRBV12-3 or TRBV12-4 and TRBJ1-2; perhaps TRBD1 as D (5 bases). This CDR3 has 13 residues. The V end lost 8 bases, the J end lost 7 bases, and 17 bases lay between the germline ends. Here the CDR3 reads CASAVGRVGGYTF. The DNA of the CDR3 is TGTGCCAGCGCCGTGGGGCGGGTGGGTGGCTACACCTTC.

V usage is TRBV7-2 and J usage is TRBJ2-7; maybe TRBD2 (5 bases). The CDR3 runs 14 residues. Trimming shortened V by 1 base and J by 5 bases, and 12 bases separated the two germline ends. The germline CDR1 and CDR2 sequences are SGHTA and FQGNSA. The CDR3 spells CASSLEASFDEQYF. The CDR3 DNA follows: TGTGCCAGCAGCTTAGAGGCTAGCTTTGACGAGCAGTACTTC.

This clonotype was counted many times. The chain carries TRBV7-2 and TRBJ2-2; 11 nucleotides line up with TRBD2. The CDR3 runs to 14 residues. Germline V gives CDR1 SGHTA, CDR2 FQGNSA. Unmatched junction bases numbered 1, after V lost 6 bases and J lost 4 bases. The CDR3 sequence: CASRLAGATGELFF. In nucleotides, the CDR3 is TGTGCCAGCAGACTAGCGGGGGCCACCGGGGAGCTGTTTTTT.

The chain is built from TRBV6-1 and TRBJ2-2; 11 positions match TRBD2. The CDR3 is 15 amino acids. V gave up 6 bases and J gave up 5 bases; unmatched junction bases: 5. Germline V gene lookup returns CDR1 MNHNS and CDR2 SASEGT. CDR3 protein: CASSRLAGRTGELFF. The CDR3 DNA is TGTGCCAGCAGCAGACTAGCGGGACGTACCGGGGAGCTGTTTTTT.

The V gene is TRBV19, the J gene TRBJ1-6, with D possibly TRBD1 on 5 matching bases. Per the germline V gene, CDR1 is LNHDA and CDR2 is SQIVND (reference sequence). Trimming took 7 bases from V and 0 from J, leaving 16 bases between them. The CDR3 is 17 amino acids. The CDR3 is CASTPGRGSSYNSPLHF. CDR3 nucleotides: TGTGCCAGTACTCCGGGACGGGGGAGCTCCTATAATTCACCCCTCCACTTT.

This clonotype was observed a few times. This may come from a read error, since a much larger clone is one base off. V gene TRBV5-5 combines with J gene TRBJ1-1; D is undetermined. CDR3 length equals 15 residues. Germline V gene data show CDR1 as SGHKS and CDR2 as YYEKEE (reference sequence). The CDR3 coding sequence is TGTGCCAGCAGCTTGGACCCGGGGATGAACACTGAAGCTTGCTTT. Protein product: CASSLDPGMNTEACF.

This clonotype showed up many times. The chain recombines TRBV20-1 with TRBJ2-7; 7 bases fit TRBD2. This CDR3 spans 13 amino acids. Germline assignment: CDR1 DFQATT and CDR2 SNEGSKA (reference sequence). The V gene end was trimmed by 1 base and the J gene end by 5 bases; junction bases not matched to a gene: 5. In DNA form, the CDR3 reads TGCAGTGCTAGAGTAGCGGGCTCGAACGAGCAGTACTTC. Translation: CSARVAGSNEQYF.